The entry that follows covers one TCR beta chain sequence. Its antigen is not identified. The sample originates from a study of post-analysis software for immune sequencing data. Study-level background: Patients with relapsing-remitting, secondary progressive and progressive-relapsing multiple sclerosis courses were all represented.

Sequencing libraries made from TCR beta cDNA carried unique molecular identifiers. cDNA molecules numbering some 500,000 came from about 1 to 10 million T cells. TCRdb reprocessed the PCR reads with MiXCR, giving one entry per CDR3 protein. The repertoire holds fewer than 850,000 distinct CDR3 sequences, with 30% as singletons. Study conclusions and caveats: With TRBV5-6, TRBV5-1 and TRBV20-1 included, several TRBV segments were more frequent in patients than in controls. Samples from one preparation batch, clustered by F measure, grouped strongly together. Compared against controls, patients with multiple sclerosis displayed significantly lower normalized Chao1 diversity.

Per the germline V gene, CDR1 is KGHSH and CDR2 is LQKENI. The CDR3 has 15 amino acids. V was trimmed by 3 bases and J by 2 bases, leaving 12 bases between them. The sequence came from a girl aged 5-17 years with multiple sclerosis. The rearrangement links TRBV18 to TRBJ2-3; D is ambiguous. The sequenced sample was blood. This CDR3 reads CASSPVGGYTDTQYF. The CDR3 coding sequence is TGTGCCAGCTCACCCGTTGGCGGATACACAGATACGCAGTATTTT.